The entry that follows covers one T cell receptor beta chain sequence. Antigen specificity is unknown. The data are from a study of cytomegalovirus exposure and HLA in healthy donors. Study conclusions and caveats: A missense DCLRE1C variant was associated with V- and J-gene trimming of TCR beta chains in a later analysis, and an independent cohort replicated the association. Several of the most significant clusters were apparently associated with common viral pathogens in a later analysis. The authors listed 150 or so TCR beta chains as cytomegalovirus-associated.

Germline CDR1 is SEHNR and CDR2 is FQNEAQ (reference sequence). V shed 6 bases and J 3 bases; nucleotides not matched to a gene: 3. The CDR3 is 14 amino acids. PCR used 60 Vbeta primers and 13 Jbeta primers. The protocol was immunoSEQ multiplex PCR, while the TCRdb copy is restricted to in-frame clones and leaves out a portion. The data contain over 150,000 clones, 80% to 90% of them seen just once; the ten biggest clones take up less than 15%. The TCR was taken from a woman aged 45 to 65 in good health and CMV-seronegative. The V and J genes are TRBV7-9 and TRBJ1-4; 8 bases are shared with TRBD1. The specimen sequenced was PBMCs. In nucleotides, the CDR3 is TGTGCCAGCAGTCTGGGACAGGCTAATGAAAAACTGTTTTTT. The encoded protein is CASSLGQANEKLFF.